These T cell receptor beta chains were read from a single sample in a study of cytomegalovirus exposure and HLA in healthy donors. TCRdb keeps only in-frame clones here, not all; method: immunoSEQ multiplex PCR. Of about 180,000 clones listed, roughly 78% are singletons. The material sequenced was PBMCs. The origin of the receptors is a woman aged 45-59 years in good health and CMV-seropositive. The CDR3 runs from the conserved cysteine through the conserved F or W. Each record gives: clone size, J gene, V gene, D gene, CDR3 protein, CDR3 DNA. The D gene is left open where the match is weak. Clone size is not always given. Where it is, it says once, few, many or a class for expanded clones.

-	TRBJ2-2	TRBV5-8	TRBD1	CASSLGQGAGELFF	TGTGCCAGCAGCTTGGGACAGGGGGCCGGGGAGCTGTTTTTT
-	TRBJ1-1	TRBV29-1	-	CTDQGSTEAFF	TGCACTGACCAGGGTAGCACTGAAGCTTTCTTT
few	TRBJ1-2	TRBV2	-	CASSEKWADRHTF	TGTGCCAGCAGTGAAAAGTGGGCAGATCGGCACACCTTC
-	TRBJ2-1	TRBV15	-	CATSRDGVGGEQFF	TGTGCCACCAGCAGAGATGGGGTCGGAGGTGAGCAGTTCTTC
-	TRBJ1-2	TRBV29-1	-	CSVTANYGYTF	TGCAGCGTAACAGCTAACTATGGCTACACCTTC
few	TRBJ2-2	TRBV27	TRBD2	CASSFGTRGGIGELFF	TGTGCCAGCAGTTTTGGGACGAGGGGAGGGATCGGGGAGCTGTTTTTT
few	TRBJ2-1	TRBV5-8	-	CASSASGTFYNEQFF	TGTGCCAGCAGCGCTTCTGGTACATTCTACAATGAGCAGTTCTTC
-	TRBJ2-1	TRBV7-2	-	CASSLARYNEQFF	TGTGCCAGCAGCTTAGCGAGATACAATGAGCAGTTCTTC
-	TRBJ1-2	TRBV5-1	-	CASSPAGYGGYTF	TGCGCCAGCAGCCCAGCAGGGTATGGAGGCTACACCTTC
-	TRBJ2-3	TRBV23-1	TRBD2	CASSPGVAGGVSTDTQYF	TGCGCCAGCAGTCCTGGGGTAGCGGGGGGGGTAAGCACAGATACGCAGTATTTT
-	TRBJ2-1	TRBV9	TRBD2	CASSATGTSGGAGNEQFF	TGTGCCAGCAGCGCCACCGGGACTAGCGGGGGGGCGGGGAATGAGCAGTTCTTC
-	TRBJ2-1	TRBV29-1	-	CSVNRVTPGPYNEQFF	TGCAGCGTTAACCGTGTGACGCCAGGGCCCTACAATGAGCAGTTCTTC
-	TRBJ2-1	TRBV5-1	-	CATSKGVSDEQFF	TGCGCCACCTCGAAGGGGGTATCGGATGAGCAGTTCTTC
-	TRBJ2-6	TRBV5-6	-	CASSPPGHRSGANVLTF	TGTGCCAGCAGCCCGCCGGGTCATCGGTCTGGGGCCAACGTCCTGACTTTC
few	TRBJ2-2	TRBV7-6	-	CASSLGGRNTGELFF	TGTGCCAGCAGCTTAGGGGGCAGGAACACCGGGGAGCTGTTTTTT
-	TRBJ2-7	TRBV5-6	-	CASYHRASSSEQYF	TGTGCCAGTTACCACCGCGCGTCGTCCTCCGAGCAGTACTTC
-	TRBJ1-2	TRBV29-1	TRBD1	CSVPPGQGRDYGYTF	TGCAGCGTTCCACCCGGACAGGGGAGAGACTATGGCTACACCTTC
-	TRBJ2-5	TRBV15	TRBD1	CATSRRRGRETQYF	TGTGCCACCAGCAGACGAAGGGGGCGGGAGACCCAGTACTTC
-	TRBJ2-7	TRBV2	-	CAISSDKSTIGF	TGTGCCATCTCCTCCGACAAATCGACAATAGGCTTC
-	TRBJ1-2	TRBV19	TRBD1	CASSEDRDGYGYTF	TGTGCCAGTAGTGAAGACAGGGATGGCTATGGCTACACCTTC
-	TRBJ2-7	TRBV29-1	TRBD1	CSVVQGVYEQYF	TGCAGCGTTGTACAGGGGGTCTACGAGCAGTACTTC
-	TRBJ1-1	TRBV4-1	-	CASSRGGLGTEAFF	TGCGCCAGCAGCCGTGGGGGGTTAGGCACTGAAGCTTTCTTT
-	TRBJ2-5	TRBV4-1	TRBD2	CASSLAGGSQETQYF	TGCGCCAGCAGTTTAGCGGGGGGGTCGCAGGAGACCCAGTACTTC
-	TRBJ1-1	TRBV5-1	-	CASSLWGGNTEAFF	TGCGCCAGCAGCTTGTGGGGGGGGAACACTGAAGCTTTCTTT
-	TRBJ2-7	TRBV6-1	TRBD1	CASSSRQGNEQYF	TGTGCCAGCAGTTCTCGACAGGGGAACGAGCAGTACTTC
-	TRBJ2-3	TRBV7-6	TRBD1	CASSSRQGTDTQYF	TGTGCCAGCAGCTCCAGACAGGGTACAGATACGCAGTATTTT
-	TRBJ2-7	TRBV19	TRBD1	CASSIAGTGTYEQYF	TGTGCCAGTAGTATAGCCGGGACAGGGACCTACGAGCAGTACTTC
-	TRBJ1-4	TRBV18	TRBD1	CASSPKDRGEKLFF	TGTGCCAGCTCACCAAAGGACAGGGGTGAAAAACTGTTTTTT
-	TRBJ2-5	TRBV7-9	-	CASSPQGRGKETQYF	TGTGCCAGCAGCCCACAGGGTAGGGGCAAAGAGACCCAGTACTTC